This TCR beta chain was retrieved from a study of cytomegalovirus exposure and HLA in healthy donors. The CDR3 length is 12 residues. Germline lookup yields CDR1 SGHDT and CDR2 YYEEEE. Trimming stripped 4 bases from V and 10 bases from J, with 13 bases between. The PCR had 60 Vbeta and 13 Jbeta primers. Sequenced by immunoSEQ multiplex PCR; TCRdb stores in-frame clones only, minus some. The sample has about 150,000 clones; 65% to 75% are singletons. The sequence derives from a man aged 18 to 29 in good health and CMV-seronegative. The material sequenced was PBMCs. V and J are TRBV5-6 and TRBJ2-3; the D gene is possibly TRBD2 (5 bases). The CDR3 nucleotides are TGTGCCAGCAGCCTCGGACTGCCGGCGCAGTATTTT. Translation: CASSLGLPAQYF.